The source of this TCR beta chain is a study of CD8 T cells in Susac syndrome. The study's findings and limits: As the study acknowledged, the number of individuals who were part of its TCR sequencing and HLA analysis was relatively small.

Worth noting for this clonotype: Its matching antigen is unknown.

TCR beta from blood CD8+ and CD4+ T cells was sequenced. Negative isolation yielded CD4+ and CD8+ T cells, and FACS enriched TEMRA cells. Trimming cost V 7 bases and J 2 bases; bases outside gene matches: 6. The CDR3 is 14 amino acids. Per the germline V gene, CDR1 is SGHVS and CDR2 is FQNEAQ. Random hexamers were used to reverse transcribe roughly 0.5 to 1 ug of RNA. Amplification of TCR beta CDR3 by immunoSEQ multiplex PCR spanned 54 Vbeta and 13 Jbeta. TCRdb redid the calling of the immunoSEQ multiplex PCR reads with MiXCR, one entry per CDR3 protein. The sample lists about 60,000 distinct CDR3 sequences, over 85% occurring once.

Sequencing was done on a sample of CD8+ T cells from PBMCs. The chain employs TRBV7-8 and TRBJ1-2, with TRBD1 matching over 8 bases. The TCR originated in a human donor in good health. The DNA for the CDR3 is TGTGCCAGCAAGCAGGGGGCCACCAACTATGGCTACACCTTC. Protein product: CASKQGATNYGYTF.